The rows below give T cell receptor beta chains drawn from one sample of a study of T cells in Graves' hyperthyroidism and ophthalmopathy. TCRdb independently ran MiXCR on the multiplex PCR reads; one entry per CDR3 protein. The table includes approximately 700,000 distinct CDR3 sequences, just under 45% detected once. Material for sequencing was peripheral blood or thyroid tissue (not recorded which). These receptors were obtained from an adult man with Graves' disease, either hyperthyroidism or ophthalmopathy (not recorded which). Each CDR3 is given with its conserved first and last residue. Each record gives: CDR3 length, clone size, V gene, J gene, D gene, CDR3 protein, CDR3 DNA. The D gene is left open where the match is weak. Rows may omit the clone size; those that give it use once, few, many or a size class.

CDR3 length: 16
clone size: NA
V gene: TRBV10-3
J gene: TRBJ1-5
D gene: TRBD1
CDR3 protein: CAIREGTGAGEGPQHF
CDR3 DNA: TGTGCCATCAGGGAGGGGACAGGGGCTGGTGAAGGGCCCCAGCATTTT

CDR3 length: 13
clone size: NA
V gene: TRBV6-6
J gene: TRBJ1-5
D gene: NA
CDR3 protein: CASSVPPRQPQHF
CDR3 DNA: TGTGCCAGCAGTGTTCCGCCCCGGCAGCCCCAGCATTTT

CDR3 length: 15
clone size: few
V gene: TRBV19
J gene: TRBJ1-2
D gene: NA
CDR3 protein: CASSISVDRYYGYTF
CDR3 DNA: TGTGCCAGTAGTATCTCTGTTGACAGGTACTATGGCTACACCTTC

CDR3 length: 12
clone size: many
V gene: TRBV29-1
J gene: TRBJ1-4
D gene: NA
CDR3 protein: CSVVTDSEKLFF
CDR3 DNA: TGCAGCGTTGTCACAGACTCTGAAAAACTGTTTTTT

CDR3 length: 11
clone size: many
V gene: TRBV20-1
J gene: TRBJ1-1
D gene: TRBD1
CDR3 protein: CRATGGTEAFF
CDR3 DNA: TGCAGAGCAACAGGGGGCACTGAAGCTTTCTTT

CDR3 length: 15
clone size: NA
V gene: TRBV14
J gene: TRBJ1-1
D gene: NA
CDR3 protein: CASSQRTGLDTEALF
CDR3 DNA: TGTGCCAGCAGCCAACGAACAGGGCTCGACACTGAAGCTTTGTTT

CDR3 length: 9
clone size: NA
V gene: TRBV25-1
J gene: TRBJ1-5
D gene: NA
CDR3 protein: CARRQPQHF
CDR3 DNA: TGTGCCAGGCGTCAGCCCCAGCATTTT

CDR3 length: 12
clone size: NA
V gene: TRBV28
J gene: TRBJ1-5
D gene: NA
CDR3 protein: CASGTATQPQHF
CDR3 DNA: TGTGCCAGCGGAACAGCGACTCAGCCCCAGCATTTT

CDR3 length: 13
clone size: NA
V gene: TRBV6-2/TRBV6-3
J gene: TRBJ1-2
D gene: NA
CDR3 protein: CASSSQATGGYTF
CDR3 DNA: TGTGCCAGCAGTTCCCAGGCTACGGGAGGCTACACCTTC

CDR3 length: 14
clone size: many
V gene: TRBV10-3
J gene: TRBJ1-6
D gene: NA
CDR3 protein: CASSFGRTDGSLHF
CDR3 DNA: TGTGCCAGCAGTTTTGGACGTACCGACGGATCCCTCCACTTT

CDR3 length: 12
clone size: NA
V gene: TRBV20-1
J gene: TRBJ1-2
D gene: NA
CDR3 protein: CSARDGLRGYTF
CDR3 DNA: TGCAGTGCTAGAGATGGGCTCCGAGGCTACACCTTC

CDR3 length: 14
clone size: NA
V gene: TRBV7-6
J gene: TRBJ1-1
D gene: NA
CDR3 protein: CASSLVQSTLEAFF
CDR3 DNA: TGTGCCAGCAGCTTAGTACAGTCGACATTAGAAGCTTTCTTT

CDR3 length: 13
clone size: many
V gene: TRBV29-1
J gene: TRBJ2-7
D gene: TRBD1
CDR3 protein: CSVGTGVLYEQYF
CDR3 DNA: TGCAGCGTGGGGACAGGGGTACTCTACGAGCAGTACTTC

CDR3 length: 14
clone size: few
V gene: TRBV5-1
J gene: TRBJ2-2
D gene: NA
CDR3 protein: CASSLIADTGELFF
CDR3 DNA: TGCGCCAGCAGCTTGATAGCGGACACCGGGGAGCTGTTTTTT

CDR3 length: 15
clone size: few
V gene: TRBV7-9
J gene: TRBJ1-2
D gene: NA
CDR3 protein: CASSQDAGISYGYTF
CDR3 DNA: TGTGCCAGCAGCCAAGATGCCGGGATCTCATATGGCTACACCTTC

CDR3 length: 14
clone size: few
V gene: TRBV19
J gene: TRBJ1-5
D gene: NA
CDR3 protein: CASKGRRDNQPQHF
CDR3 DNA: TGTGCCAGTAAGGGACGACGGGACAATCAGCCCCAGCATTTT

CDR3 length: 15
clone size: NA
V gene: TRBV10-3
J gene: TRBJ1-5
D gene: TRBD1
CDR3 protein: CAISEGPGGNQPQHF
CDR3 DNA: TGTGCCATCAGTGAGGGACCAGGGGGTAATCAGCCCCAGCATTTT

CDR3 length: 15
clone size: NA
V gene: TRBV7-9
J gene: TRBJ2-7
D gene: TRBD1
CDR3 protein: CASSLGQGRRYEQYF
CDR3 DNA: TGTGCCAGCAGCTTAGGACAGGGGCGTCGCTACGAGCAGTACTTC

CDR3 length: 16
clone size: many
V gene: TRBV10-3
J gene: TRBJ1-3
D gene: NA
CDR3 protein: CAISESGSRDGNTIYF
CDR3 DNA: TGTGCCATCAGTGAGTCCGGGTCTCGTGATGGAAACACCATATATTTT

CDR3 length: 16
clone size: NA
V gene: TRBV7-9
J gene: TRBJ2-6
D gene: NA
CDR3 protein: CASSLNRVEGANVLTF
CDR3 DNA: TGTGCCAGCAGCTTAAACAGGGTAGAAGGGGCCAACGTCCTGACTTTC

CDR3 length: 13
clone size: NA
V gene: TRBV20-1
J gene: TRBJ1-1
D gene: NA
CDR3 protein: CSASGSGNTEAFF
CDR3 DNA: TGCAGTGCTAGTGGGTCCGGGAACACTGAAGCTTTCTTT

CDR3 length: 11
clone size: many
V gene: TRBV20-1
J gene: TRBJ2-7
D gene: NA
CDR3 protein: CSASQDYEQYF
CDR3 DNA: TGCAGTGCTAGTCAGGACTACGAGCAGTACTTC

CDR3 length: 14
clone size: few
V gene: TRBV10-3
J gene: TRBJ1-5
D gene: NA
CDR3 protein: CASRLGGPDQPQHF
CDR3 DNA: TGTGCCAGCAGGCTGGGTGGGCCCGATCAGCCCCAGCATTTT

CDR3 length: 17
clone size: NA
V gene: TRBV14
J gene: TRBJ1-1
D gene: NA
CDR3 protein: CASSQAPPWTANTEAFF
CDR3 DNA: TGTGCCAGCAGCCAAGCCCCCCCATGGACCGCGAACACTGAAGCTTTCTTT

CDR3 length: 15
clone size: NA
V gene: TRBV7-9
J gene: TRBJ2-3
D gene: TRBD2
CDR3 protein: CASNPFRGVTDTQYF
CDR3 DNA: TGTGCCAGCAACCCCTTCCGGGGGGTCACAGATACGCAGTATTTT

CDR3 length: 14
clone size: NA
V gene: TRBV5-1
J gene: TRBJ1-1
D gene: TRBD1
CDR3 protein: CASSPDRGIAEAFF
CDR3 DNA: TGCGCCAGCAGCCCCGACAGGGGAATCGCTGAAGCTTTCTTT

CDR3 length: 12
clone size: many
V gene: TRBV29-1
J gene: TRBJ1-2
D gene: NA
CDR3 protein: CSVIGTSYGYTF
CDR3 DNA: TGCAGCGTTATTGGGACTTCCTATGGCTACACCTTC

CDR3 length: 14
clone size: few
V gene: TRBV10-3
J gene: TRBJ1-2
D gene: TRBD1
CDR3 protein: CASSDPGQGYGYTF
CDR3 DNA: TGTGCCAGCAGTGACCCGGGACAGGGATATGGCTACACCTTC

CDR3 length: 13
clone size: NA
V gene: TRBV12-3/TRBV12-4
J gene: TRBJ1-6
D gene: NA
CDR3 protein: CASSLGHGSPLHF
CDR3 DNA: TGTGCCAGCAGTTTGGGGCATGGGTCACCCCTCCACTTT

CDR3 length: 17
clone size: NA
V gene: TRBV19
J gene: TRBJ1-1
D gene: NA
CDR3 protein: CASSIKRDWRGSTEAFF
CDR3 DNA: TGTGCCAGTAGTATTAAAAGAGATTGGAGGGGAAGCACTGAAGCTTTCTTT

CDR3 length: 18
clone size: NA
V gene: TRBV7-2
J gene: TRBJ2-5
D gene: NA
CDR3 protein: CASSLVSAVTWGRETQYF
CDR3 DNA: TGTGCCAGCAGCTTAGTGTCCGCGGTTACCTGGGGCAGAGAGACCCAGTACTTC

CDR3 length: 14
clone size: NA
V gene: TRBV25-1
J gene: TRBJ1-6
D gene: NA
CDR3 protein: CASSESSGRQALHF
CDR3 DNA: TGTGCCAGCAGTGAATCCTCAGGGCGTCAAGCCCTCCACTTT

CDR3 length: 13
clone size: many
V gene: TRBV2
J gene: TRBJ1-2
D gene: NA
CDR3 protein: CASTAGLSDGYTF
CDR3 DNA: TGTGCCAGCACAGCAGGGTTGTCTGATGGCTACACCTTC

CDR3 length: 16
clone size: few
V gene: TRBV2
J gene: TRBJ2-7
D gene: NA
CDR3 protein: CASSEEGGVLRYEQYF
CDR3 DNA: TGTGCCAGCAGTGAAGAAGGGGGGGTGTTGCGGTACGAGCAGTACTTC

CDR3 length: 15
clone size: NA
V gene: TRBV19
J gene: TRBJ1-1
D gene: NA
CDR3 protein: CASSIVGARIGEAFF
CDR3 DNA: TGTGCCAGTAGTATAGTGGGGGCGCGAATTGGTGAAGCTTTCTTT

CDR3 length: 17
clone size: once
V gene: TRBV5-1
J gene: TRBJ1-6
D gene: NA
CDR3 protein: CASSLAGATEYNSPLHF
CDR3 DNA: TGCGCCAGCAGCTTGGCTGGGGCAACAGAGTATAATTCACCCCTCCACTTT

CDR3 length: 13
clone size: NA
V gene: TRBV9
J gene: TRBJ2-5
D gene: NA
CDR3 protein: CASSGHNQETQYF
CDR3 DNA: TGTGCCAGCAGCGGACACAACCAAGAGACCCAGTACTTC

CDR3 length: 16
clone size: few
V gene: TRBV7-8
J gene: TRBJ1-2
D gene: NA
CDR3 protein: CASSQDDIGQDGGYTF
CDR3 DNA: TGTGCCAGCAGCCAAGATGATATAGGGCAGGATGGGGGCTACACCTTC

CDR3 length: 14
clone size: NA
V gene: TRBV18
J gene: TRBJ1-5
D gene: NA
CDR3 protein: CASSYGRGNQPQHF
CDR3 DNA: TGTGCCAGCTCCTACGGCAGGGGCAATCAGCCCCAGCATTTT

CDR3 length: 14
clone size: NA
V gene: TRBV10-3
J gene: TRBJ1-2
D gene: NA
CDR3 protein: CAISEHTGMRGYTF
CDR3 DNA: TGTGCCATCAGTGAACACACAGGGATGAGAGGCTACACCTTC

CDR3 length: 15
clone size: few
V gene: TRBV19
J gene: TRBJ2-2
D gene: TRBD2
CDR3 protein: CASTPTSGPTGELFF
CDR3 DNA: TGTGCCAGTACCCCAACTAGCGGGCCCACCGGGGAGCTGTTTTTT

CDR3 length: 19
clone size: NA
V gene: TRBV11-1
J gene: TRBJ1-4
D gene: NA
CDR3 protein: CATSDPRGLKFLVNEKLFF
CDR3 DNA: TGTGCCACCAGTGACCCGCGGGGGCTTAAGTTCCTCGTTAATGAAAAACTGTTTTTT

CDR3 length: 17
clone size: NA
V gene: TRBV9
J gene: TRBJ2-7
D gene: TRBD1
CDR3 protein: CASSVGITGGRNYEQYF
CDR3 DNA: TGTGCCAGCAGCGTAGGTATCACAGGGGGCAGGAACTACGAGCAGTACTTC

CDR3 length: 16
clone size: NA
V gene: TRBV6-5
J gene: TRBJ1-1
D gene: TRBD1
CDR3 protein: CASSYSTGMANTEAFF
CDR3 DNA: TGTGCCAGCAGTTACTCGACAGGGATGGCGAACACTGAAGCTTTCTTT

CDR3 length: 15
clone size: NA
V gene: TRBV20-1
J gene: TRBJ1-2
D gene: NA
CDR3 protein: CSAPLGQGLSNGYTF
CDR3 DNA: TGCAGTGCCCCTCTGGGGCAGGGGCTAAGTAATGGCTACACCTTC

CDR3 length: 14
clone size: many
V gene: TRBV29-1
J gene: TRBJ1-4
D gene: NA
CDR3 protein: CSVIEGTTNEKLFF
CDR3 DNA: TGCAGCGTTATTGAGGGGACCACTAATGAAAAACTGTTTTTT